The clone carrying this T cell receptor beta chain was detected only once. The antigen is unknown. These data originate in a study of cytomegalovirus exposure and HLA in healthy donors. V shed 5 bases, J shed 6 bases, and the junction held 3 bases outside the gene matches. From germline, CDR1 is WSHSY and CDR2 SAAADI. CDR3 length equals 13 residues. The study ran its PCR with 60 Vbeta and 13 Jbeta primers. Libraries were prepared by immunoSEQ multiplex PCR; TCRdb keeps only in-frame clonotypes and omits some of them. The top ten clones hold about 2.7% of a sample with about 130,000 clones, around 70% of them seen once. General study results and limits: Most sequenced TCRs were rare (though some public TCRs occurred in many donors).

Sequencing was carried out using PBMCs. The sequence came from a woman aged 60 to 75 in good health and CMV-seropositive. The chain links TRBV10-2 to TRBJ2-1; 8 nucleotides align to TRBD2. CDR3 protein: CASSPGTSNEQFF. The CDR3 DNA is TGCGCCAGCAGTCCCGGGACTAGCAATGAGCAGTTCTTC.